This T cell receptor (beta chain) emerged from a study of shared clonotypes between healthy human individuals (TCRdb year 2020). For context, the study as a whole: A few men and a couple of women, aged 18 to 49 years, made up the cohort. To increase sequencing depth and limit assay-specific biases, different laboratories used diverse techniques to prepare libraries and sequence TCR repertoires. To estimate repertoire size and how much clonotypes are shared between individuals, the study performed deep sequencing of blood TCR repertoires from about five healthy adults. Per donor, three plates each were used for CD4 naive and CD4 memory, two for CD8 naive, and one for CD8 memory. Per donor, leukapheresis produced somewhere between about 0.85 and 10 billion PBMCs. Results the study describes overall, beyond this receptor: Naive subsets generally had larger estimated clonotype richness than memory subsets. Across four donors, approximately 5% of naive CD4, over 3% of naive CD8, about 2% of memory CD4, and 0.4% to 0.45% of memory CD8 clonotypes were shared. Because the study included a small number of donors, the genetic and exposure-history diversity represented was limited. Pairwise subsampling indicated that sequencing depth was expected to affect the degree of clonotype sharing among donors. Compared with non-shared clonotypes, clonotypes shared by all four sorted-subset donors had higher generation probabilities. Sampling was restricted to blood, and TCR repertoires in tissue are likely to differ from TCR repertoires in blood. Rarefaction of sorted-subset datasets indicated incomplete sequencing despite the large sequencing depth.

Using the deep immunoSEQ assay, multiplex PCR amplified TCR CDR3 regions from genomic DNA. For each cell subset, the extracted genomic DNA was distributed evenly across all wells of several immunoSEQ 96-well plates, and each plate served as one replicate. For sorted subsets, 200 to 250 ng genomic DNA, equal to about 30,000 T cell genomes, was loaded into each replicate PCR. Purified libraries were quantified with a Qubit 3.0 fluorometer, sized on a Bioanalyzer 2100, and re-quantified with the KAPA Library Quantification kit. Every immunoSEQ 96-well plate was sequenced on a separate single-read 150-cycle Illumina NextSeq 550 flow cell. The paper's data handling went like this. Because the immunoSEQ output held only junctional sequences and lacked quality scores, the filtering could not match the filtering applied to full-length reads. To assign V/J genes and CDR3, sequences were annotated against IMGT germline references using PyIR, a Python wrapper for IgBLAST v1.9. Reads with weak V/J assignments (E-value above 1e-6), missing CDR3, stop codons, out-of-frame junctions, or ambiguous translated residues were removed. V3J clonotypes were defined as sequences sharing the same inferred V gene, J gene, and CDR3 amino acid sequence. Percentage overlap between repertoires was computed as shared unique clonotypes divided by the size of the smaller repertoire. Three approaches were used to assess repertoire richness: RTK rarefaction, the Chao1 estimator, and Recon v2.1 estimates of unobserved clonotypes. OLGA was used to compute generation probabilities for all TCRbeta clonotypes that the gDNA method yielded from a few donors. TCRdb obtained this table from immuneACCESS and retained in-frame rearrangements with V and J assigned. These tables miss some clones; where compared with another copy, unresolved V genes account for less than half of the shortfall, and the remainder is unexplained. V and J calls and clone size are as listed in that table; D and trimming were resolved from the DNA. This sample gives millions of clones in total; 85% to 95% of them show up just once. The ten largest clones take up 0.13% of the sample.

Donors were healthy HIV-negative adults with no recently reported acute infections or vaccinations. Every donor was a Caucasian adult residing in Nashville, Tennessee, USA. CD4+ T cells were enriched by magnetic negative selection, after which naive cells were positively selected on CD45RA and the negative fraction was taken as the memory subset. After blood collection by leukapheresis, PBMCs were isolated using Ficoll-Histopaque density gradient centrifugation and then cryopreserved in the vapor phase of liquid nitrogen. Analytical flow cytometry was used to check the purity and quantity of every magnetically sorted T cell population. Genomic DNA was isolated from every sorted fraction and measured by UV absorbance on a Nanodrop 2000c. V trim: 5 bases; J trim: 0 bases; unmatched bases: 11. The CDR3, cysteine through phenylalanine, is 18 amino acids long. The sequence is cut down to CDR3 DNA, 54 bases in frame from base 1. For CDR1 and CDR2, the germline V gene (reference sequence) lists MNHEY and SMNVEV.

Concerning this clone itself: It lacks a known antigen. The sample holds no much larger clone one base away, and base qualities are not on file.

The source material was naive CD4+ T cells sorted from blood. The cell subset or site label corresponds to: CD45RA+ positively selected. The sequence was collected from a young man in good health. This chain joins TRBV27 to TRBJ1-4; 8 central bases correspond to TRBD1. The DNA sequence is given as TGTGCCAGCAGTGGACAGGGTCGCGCCTTTGCAACTAATGAAAAACTGTTTTTT. It translates to CASSGQGRAFATNEKLFF.